This TCR beta chain was retrieved from a study of blood T cell repertoires in COVID-19. Study overall: Nucleic acid was either cDNA or gDNA, and it came from T cells, B-cell-depleted T cells, or PBMCs.

V lost 3 bases and J 8 bases, leaving 10 bases between the germline ends. CDR3 size: 13 residues. Per germline, CDR1 LNHDA and CDR2 SQIVND (reference sequence). In the study's own analysis: Nucleated cell number was recorded as an estimate derived from reference gene primer amplification. TCRdb's table, derived via immunoSEQ multiplex PCR, lists solely in-frame clones and lacks some. From that table come the V and J calls and clone size; the DNA was used to work out D and trimming. The data contain around 180,000 clones, 85% to 90% of them seen just once; the ten biggest clones take up 20% to 25%. The sample comprised peripheral blood. This sequence joins TRBV19 and TRBJ1-4; possibly TRBD1 for D (5 bases). The source is a man between 65 and 79 years old with active or convalescent COVID-19. CDR3 amino acids: CASSMVGAEKLFF. The CDR3 DNA reads TGTGCCAGTAGTATGGTAGGGGCGGAAAAACTGTTTTTT.